This TCR beta chain was identified in a study of identical twins (TCRdb year 2016). About the investigation overall: To test whether fetal clonotypes persist, the study used deep sequencing on TCR alpha and beta repertoires from monozygotic twins, unrelated adults of various ages, and cord blood. To rule out contamination, replicate twin experiments were performed at different times with different library preparation protocols.

Library construction relied on 5' RACE. Sequencing was carried out with an Illumina HiSeq 2000. Template switching added a universal primer binding site, and the final cDNA carried a unique molecular identifier that allowed TCR cDNA molecules to be counted accurately. Specific primers in the conserved constant-segment region were used to synthesize first-strand cDNA for TCR alpha and beta chains. To control for contamination, each cDNA library was double barcoded with a SMART-Mk sample barcode plus Illumina barcodes. TruSeq adapter sequences and Illumina sample barcodes were added in two successive PCR steps. The Illumina HiSeq platform was used with custom primers to sequence TCR alpha and beta cDNA libraries. The original pipeline was this. Unique molecular identifiers were extracted from raw reads with MiGEC, and CDR3 positions were determined with MiXCR. Recombination models were inferred per individual with the repgenHMM and IGoR tools using an EM algorithm. Shared clonotype analysis was performed with the tcR package in R, normalizing sharing by the product of cloneset sizes. To study raw recombination free of thymic and clonal selection effects, out-of-frame nonproductive sequences were analyzed. TCRdb handled the public reads itself, with Q25 trimming in fastp and clone calling in MiXCR, and kept productive beta chains. Records with the same CDR3 protein are collapsed into one entry carrying the most frequent genes and DNA. These V and J calls originate from TCRdb's pipeline instead of the authors' own analysis. In this sample the table shows about 1.7 million distinct CDR3 sequences, more than 30% of which occur a single time. The ten largest make up 0.25% to 0.3% of the sample.

All donors were healthy Caucasians. What the work shows at the level of the full study, not this receptor alone: Invariant T cells such as MAIT and iNKT could partly confound zero-insertion analyses, although diverse VJ usage argued against such confounding for most clonotypes. Fewer insertions were carried by abundant cord blood beta clonotypes, a similar but weaker trend appeared in young adult naive repertoires, and no such trend appeared in memory repertoires. A weaker excess of twin sharing was found in beta out-of-frame sequences because the signal-to-noise ratio was lowered by fewer shared sequences. Compared with coincidental sharing between unrelated individuals, out-of-frame TCR alpha sequences shared between twins showed an excess of sequences with low generation probability. Recombination models systematically underestimated out-of-frame TCR alpha sharing in monozygotic twins but agreed with sharing between unrelated individuals. Because the same donors could not be followed over many years, conclusions were based on cross-sectional statistical analysis.

The CDR3 covers 12 residues, taking in both the cysteine and the phenylalanine. The entry retains the CDR3 DNA only, 36 bases that are in frame from base 1. Unmatched junction bases come to 4, with V trimmed by 5 bases and J by 8 bases. This clonotype appeared a few times. It lacks a known antigen. No much larger clone exists at a distance of one base, and base qualities are not known. Material for sequencing was cord blood. This receptor was taken from a newborn girl in good health. The chain is encoded by TRBV12-3 or TRBV12-4 joined to TRBJ1-2; 8 bases in between match TRBD1. The CDR3 reads CASSQGAVGYTF. The nucleotides read TGTGCCAGCAGTCAGGGGGCTGTGGGCTACACCTTC.